The source of this TCR beta chain is a study of regulatory T cells in long-lasting Graves disease. For the study at large: Newly diagnosed Graves' patients had under 3 months of antithyroid drugs.

This clonotype occurred many times. Germline-derived CDR1 and CDR2 are SEHNR and FQNEAQ (reference sequence). This CDR3 has 16 residues. Trimming removed 4 bases from V and 2 bases from J, with 17 bases in between. Time point in this sample: newly diagnosed GD, antithyroid drugs for less than 3 months. The TCR library was made from RNA that had been extracted from PBMCs in TRIzol. Under American Thyroid Association guidelines, Graves' disease was diagnosed. Arm-PCR with iRepertoire HTBI primers amplified the CDR3 regions for these TCR beta libraries. TCRdb called the multiplex PCR reads again in MiXCR, with one record for every CDR3 protein. The profile shows under 500,000 distinct CDR3 sequences, around 17% of them singletons. These same records also appear under a second study, on T cells in Graves' hyperthyroidism and ophthalmopathy. That work contributes: On the basis of clinical symptoms, serum thyroxine and TRAb, thyroid ultrasound and orbital computed tomography, diagnoses were made. Blood samples included most of the expanded thyroid clonotypes exceeding 0.001.

This sequence joins TRBV7-9 and TRBJ1-2; D is uncertain. The material was peripheral blood mononuclear cells (PBMCs), obtained at new diagnosis, from a patient treated with antithyroid drugs. The clonotype comes from a woman aged 25-40 years with Graves disease. The CDR3 sequence: CASSSTDAQANYGYTF. In DNA form, the CDR3 reads TGTGCCAGCAGCTCGACTGACGCCCAGGCGAACTATGGCTACACCTTC.